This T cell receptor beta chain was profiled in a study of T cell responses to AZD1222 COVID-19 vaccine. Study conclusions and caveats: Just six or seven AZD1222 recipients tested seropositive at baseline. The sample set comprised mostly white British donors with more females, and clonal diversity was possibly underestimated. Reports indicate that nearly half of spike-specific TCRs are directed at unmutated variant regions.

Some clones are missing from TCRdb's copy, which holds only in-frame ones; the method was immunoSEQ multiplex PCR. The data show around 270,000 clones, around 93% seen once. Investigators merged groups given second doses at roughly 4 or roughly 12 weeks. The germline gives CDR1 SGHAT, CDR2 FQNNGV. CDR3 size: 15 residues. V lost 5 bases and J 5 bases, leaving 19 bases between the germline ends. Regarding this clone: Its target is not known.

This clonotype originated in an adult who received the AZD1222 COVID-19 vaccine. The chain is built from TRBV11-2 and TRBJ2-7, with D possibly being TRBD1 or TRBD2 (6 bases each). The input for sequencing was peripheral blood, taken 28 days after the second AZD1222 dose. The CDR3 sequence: CASSLIRGGGDEQYF. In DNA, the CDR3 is TGTGCCAGCAGCCTCATCCGAGGGGGAGGCGACGAGCAGTACTTC.